Shown below are 25 T cell receptor beta chains from a single sample sequenced in a study of blood T cell repertoires in COVID-19. Libraries were prepared by immunoSEQ multiplex PCR; TCRdb keeps only in-frame clonotypes and omits some of them. This repertoire shows 200,000 to 300,000 clones, just under 85% found once; its top ten account for more than 6%. The sequenced material came from peripheral blood. All receptors come from a woman aged 60-70 years with active or convalescent COVID-19.

The CDR3 sequence: CASSSLTPTRGGAGANVLTF. DNA of the CDR3: TGTGCCAGCAGCTCCTTAACCCCAACTCGAGGGGGCGCTGGGGCCAACGTCCTGACTTTC. The J gene is TRBJ2-6, the V gene TRBV5-4; 7 positions match TRBD1. V trimming: 3 bases; J trimming: 2 bases; junction bases outside the gene matches: 17. Looked up from germline, CDR1 is SGHNT and CDR2 is YYREEE (reference sequence). The CDR3 contains 20 residues. Filled out from reference TRBV5-4 and TRBJ2-6, the complete variable domain reads ETGVTQSPTHLIKTRGQQVTLRCSSQSGHNTVSWYQQALGQGPQFIFQYYREEENGRGNFPPRFSGLQFPNYSSELNVNALELDDSALYLCASSSLTPTRGGAGANVLTFGAGSRLTVL.

The chain has TRBV4-1 and TRBJ2-3; tentatively, D is TRBD2 (5 bases). The CDR3 spans 12 residues. CDR1 is MGHRA and CDR2 is YSYEKL in the germline V gene. Trimming took off 0 bases at V and 8 bases at J, with 6 bases between the two ends. The CDR3 loop is CASSQDRGTQYF. The CDR3 DNA reads as TGCGCCAGCAGCCAAGATCGGGGTACGCAGTATTTT.

This chain joins TRBV7-9 and TRBJ2-3; unclear D gene. V was pared by 3 bases and J by 5 bases, with 18 bases between. The germline V gene encodes CDR1 SEHNR and CDR2 FQNEAQ (reference sequence). This CDR3 has 16 amino acids. The CDR3 sequence: CASSLVESTARDTQYF. The CDR3 region has the DNA TGTGCCAGCAGCTTGGTCGAGAGCACCGCCCGAGATACGCAGTATTTT.

This clone has only one observation. The genes are TRBV18 and TRBJ1-5, with D tentatively TRBD1 (5 bases). Germline V gives CDR1 KGHSH, CDR2 LQKENI. The ends were cut back, 3 bases at V and 3 bases at J, with 6 bases in the middle. This CDR3 has 13 amino acids. The CDR3 is CASSPGANQPQHF. The CDR3 DNA sequence: TGTGCCAGCTCACCTGGGGCCAATCAGCCCCAGCATTTT.

The count of this clone is one. This chain links TRBV29-1 with TRBJ2-3; 8 bases match TRBD2. The CDR3 runs 14 residues. V gave up 8 bases and J gave up 6 bases; unmatched junction bases: 13. Looked up from germline, CDR1 is SQVTM and CDR2 is ANQGSEA. CDR3 region: CSLSRGTRGDTQYF. Here the CDR3 DNA reads TGCAGCCTGTCCCGCGGGACTAGAGGGGATACGCAGTATTTT.

The table lists this clone with a count of one. The chain employs TRBV30 and TRBJ1-5; the D gene is possibly TRBD1 (5 bases). Trimming left V 1 base short and J 3 bases short, with 13 bases between. The CDR3 covers 15 residues. Germline V gives CDR1 GTSNPN, CDR2 SVGIG (reference sequence). CDR3 protein: CAWSDGAAFNQPQHF. CDR3 sequence (DNA): TGTGCCTGGAGTGATGGGGCCGCTTTCAATCAGCCCCAGCATTTT.

The gene calls are TRBV4-1 and TRBJ2-5; tentative D call: TRBD2 (6 bases). CDR1 is MGHRA, CDR2 YSYEKL, per germline. The length of the CDR3 is 15 residues. V gave up 4 bases and J gave up 1 base, with 13 bases separating them. CDR3 bases: TGCGCCAGCAGCCCTGGCCGGGGGTTCCAAGAGACCCAGTACTTC. It yields the protein CASSPGRGFQETQYF.

This chain connects TRBV12-3 or TRBV12-4 to TRBJ2-5; 8 bases are shared with TRBD2. Trimming removed 6 bases from V and 5 bases from J; junction bases left unmatched: 2. This CDR3 is built from 12 residues. CDR3 in DNA: TGTGCCAGCAGCGCGGGGGGCGAGACCCAGTACTTC. Translation: CASSAGGETQYF.

The V call is TRBV10-1, the J call TRBJ2-3, with D possibly matching TRBD1 (5 bases). The V gene's germline CDR1 is WNHNN and CDR2 SYGVQD (reference sequence). Between the trimmed V and J ends, which lost 5 bases and 0 bases, there was a span of 12 bases. The CDR3 has 15 amino acids. The CDR3 protein is CASSRTKSSTDTQYF. The CDR3 DNA sequence: TGCGCCAGCAGTAGGACAAAATCTAGCACAGATACGCAGTATTTT.

The genes are TRBV18 and TRBJ1-2; D is undetermined. Germline CDR1 and CDR2: KGHSH and LQKENI. The V and J ends lost 0 bases and 8 bases respectively, with 13 bases between them. This CDR3 is built from 14 residues. CDR3 residues: CASSPPAGERGYTF. The CDR3 coding sequence is TGTGCCAGCTCACCACCTGCAGGCGAACGAGGCTACACCTTC.

The sample holds a few counts of this clone. The V and J genes are TRBV6-6 and TRBJ1-5; weak D call: TRBD1 (5 bases). V was shortened by 5 bases and J by 0 bases, with 17 bases between the two germline ends. Germline CDR1 and CDR2: MNHNY and SVGAGI (reference sequence). CDR3 size: 17 residues. The CDR3 here is CASSLQLSGNSNQPQHF. As DNA, the CDR3 is TGTGCCAGCAGTCTACAGCTTTCAGGGAATAGCAATCAGCCCCAGCATTTT.

The genes are TRBV25-1 and TRBJ2-3, with 7 bases that match TRBD1. Germline assignment: CDR1 MGHDK and CDR2 SYGVNS. The CDR3 runs to 14 residues. Trimming at V came to 5 bases and at J to 0 bases, leaving 2 bases not matched to a gene. This CDR3 reads CASSRGQSTDTQYF. CDR3 sequence (DNA): TGTGCCAGCAGTAGGGGACAGAGCACAGATACGCAGTATTTT.

The V gene is TRBV14, the J gene TRBJ2-1; 10 bases align to TRBD2. V lost 0 bases to trimming and J lost 7 bases; unmatched junction nucleotides: 9. CDR3 length: 17 amino acids. CDR1 SGHDN and CDR2 FVKESK come from the germline V gene. The CDR3 spells CASSQDRPSGRWNEQFF. CDR3 DNA: TGTGCCAGCAGCCAAGATCGGCCTAGCGGGAGATGGAATGAGCAGTTCTTC.

Only a few counts were recorded for this clone. The chain carries TRBV7-8 and TRBJ1-2, with TRBD1 identical over 11 bases. Per germline, CDR1 SGHVS and CDR2 FQNEAQ. This CDR3 is 18 amino acids long. The junction had 16 bases not matched to a gene; V was cut back by 5 bases and J by 5 bases. The CDR3 coding sequence is TGTGCCAGCAGCCCGAGGCGGGACAGGGGGTCCCAGGGGTATGGCTACACCTTC. Translating gives CASSPRRDRGSQGYGYTF.

The sample holds a few counts of this clone. The rearrangement uses TRBV9 and TRBJ2-1; TRBD2 agrees at 8 bases. Germline CDR1 and CDR2: SGDLS and YYNGEE. The CDR3 is 15 residues long. J lost 7 bases, V lost 2 bases, and 8 bases had no gene match. The CDR3 DNA is TGTGCCAGCAGCGTCAGCGGGAGTGGTTCAAATGAGCAGTTCTTC. It specifies CASSVSGSGSNEQFF.

The chain employs TRBV5-1 and TRBJ2-3; D possibly corresponds to TRBD2 (7 bases). The germline V gene has CDR1 SGHRS and CDR2 YFSETQ. The CDR3 covers 17 residues. Trimming took 4 bases from V and 6 from J, leaving 24 bases between them. This CDR3 is CASSTGLVRSRGDTQYF. The CDR3, as DNA: TGCGCCAGCAGCACAGGACTAGTTCGTTCGAGGGGGGATACGCAGTATTTT.

This clone was found a few times. This chain connects TRBV7-6 to TRBJ2-1; 7 bases align to TRBD2. CDR1 is SGHVS and CDR2 is FNYEAQ in the germline V gene. Trimming cost V 5 bases and J 0 bases; bases outside gene matches: 16. CDR3 length: 19 amino acids. CDR3 residues: CASSPKPSGIRSSYNEQFF. The CDR3 region has the DNA TGTGCCAGCAGCCCGAAGCCTAGCGGTATAAGGAGCTCCTACAATGAGCAGTTCTTC.

This clone has just a few counts. The CDR3 loop is CASSQTGGSGETQYF. The CDR3 DNA sequence: TGCGCCAGCAGCCAGACCGGGGGATCCGGGGAGACCCAGTACTTC. The chain has TRBV4-1 and TRBJ2-5, with D possibly TRBD2 on 6 matching bases. The CDR3 totals 15 residues. CDR1 and CDR2 from the germline V gene are MGHRA and YSYEKL. V dropped 3 bases and J dropped 5 bases, with 16 bases sitting between them.

This clone turned up a few times. This chain connects TRBV3-1 (or the pseudogene TRBV3-2) to TRBJ2-2; TRBD2 is a possible D gene (5 bases). The germline V gene encodes CDR1 LGHDT and CDR2 YNNKEL (reference sequence). Trimming took off 3 bases at V and 4 bases at J, with 6 bases between the two ends. The CDR3 runs 13 residues. CDR3 coding DNA: TGTGCCAGCAGCCATAGCGTCACCGGGGAGCTGTTTTTT. Translation: CASSHSVTGELFF.

This clone was detected once. J is TRBJ1-1 and V is TRBV5-1; possibly TRBD1 for D (6 bases). This CDR3 is 16 amino acids long. Trimming shortened V by 0 bases and J by 3 bases, and 15 bases separated the two germline ends. Germline V lookup: CDR1 SGHRS, CDR2 YFSETQ. For the CDR3, the DNA is TGCGCCAGCAGCTTGGGAGGGGGAAAGTTCGACACTGAAGCTTTCTTT. Protein product: CASSLGGGKFDTEAFF. The variable domain in full, completed from reference TRBV5-1 and TRBJ1-1, reads KAGVTQTPRYLIKTRGQQVTLSCSPISGHRSVSWYQQTPGQGLQFLFEYFSETQRNKGNFPGRFSGRQFSNSRSEMNVSTLELGDSALYLCASSLGGGKFDTEAFFGQGTRLTVV.

V gene TRBV7-6 combines with J gene TRBJ2-7; TRBD2 might be the D (5 bases). Germline V gene lookup returns CDR1 SGHVS and CDR2 FNYEAQ. The CDR3 consists of 13 residues. V lost 2 bases and J lost 1, with 6 bases in between. CDR3 in amino acids: CASSLRGSYEQYV. CDR3 DNA: TGTGCCAGCAGCTTACGGGGATCCTACGAGCAGTACGTC.

This chain links TRBV7-9 with TRBJ2-3; 9 positions agree with TRBD1. Trimming took 0 bases from V and 4 from J; bases not matched to a gene: 5. Germline V gene data show CDR1 as SEHNR and CDR2 as FQNEAQ (reference sequence). The CDR3 has 16 amino acids. CDR3 sequence (DNA): TGTGCCAGCAGCTTAGCGGGACAGGGTGCGGCAGATACGCAGTATTTT. Its protein product is CASSLAGQGAADTQYF.

The chain joins TRBV14 to TRBJ1-1, with 9 bases aligning to TRBD1. CDR3 length: 17 residues. Germline values: CDR1 SGHDN, CDR2 FVKESK. V lost 4 bases and J lost 1; bases outside the gene matches: 10. The CDR3 bases are TGTGCCAGCAGCCGGGACAGGGTTATCATTAGGAACACTGAAGCTTTCTTT. Its translation is CASSRDRVIIRNTEAFF.

The chain combines TRBV7-9 with TRBJ1-1; the D is unclear. CDR3 size: 13 residues. Trimming pared 0 bases from V and 5 bases from J, leaving 7 bases between. CDR1 and CDR2 from the germline V gene are SEHNR and FQNEAQ (reference sequence). CDR3 DNA sequence: TGTGCCAGCAGCTTAGCTCAGATTACTGAAGCTTTCTTT. Translated, it gives CASSLAQITEAFF.

This sequence joins TRBV27 and TRBJ2-2; unclear D gene. In germline, CDR1 is MNHEY, CDR2 SMNVEV (reference sequence). This CDR3 has 14 residues. Between the trimmed V and J ends, which lost 3 bases and 2 bases, there was a span of 7 bases. CDR3 loop: CASSFGTNTGELFF. CDR3 nucleotide sequence: TGTGCCAGCAGTTTCGGTACCAACACCGGGGAGCTGTTTTTT.